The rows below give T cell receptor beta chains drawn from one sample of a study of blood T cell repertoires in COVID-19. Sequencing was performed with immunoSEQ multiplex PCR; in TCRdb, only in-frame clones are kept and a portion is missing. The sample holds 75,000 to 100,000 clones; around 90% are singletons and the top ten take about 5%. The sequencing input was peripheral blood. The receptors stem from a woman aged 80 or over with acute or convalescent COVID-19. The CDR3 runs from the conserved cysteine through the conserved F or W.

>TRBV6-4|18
CASSDHTAPRGGDEGYTF
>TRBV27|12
CASSGQGKGYTF
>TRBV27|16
CASTPLRAGHNYGYTF
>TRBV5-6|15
CASSPPRGRTDTQYF
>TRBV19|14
CASSIRGLDTEAFF
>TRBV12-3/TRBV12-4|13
CASSLSGTPSFFF
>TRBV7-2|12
CASSFAAYEQYF
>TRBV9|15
CASSALAGTSYEQYF
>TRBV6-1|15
CASSEAGGRDQPQHF
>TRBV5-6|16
CASSLTRPGQGRGYTF
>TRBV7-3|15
CASSPEGGIKDTQYF
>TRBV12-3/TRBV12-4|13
CASSFDREDTQYF
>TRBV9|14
CASSQQGIGETQYF
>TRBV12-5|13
CASGLGSDYGYTF
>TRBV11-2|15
CASSLTGGSAGELFF
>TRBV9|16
CASSGTSGAPFNEQFF
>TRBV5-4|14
CASSPGSTSGEQFF
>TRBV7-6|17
CASSLRGVGGTNEKLFF
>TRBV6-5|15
CASSMGDRETDTQYF
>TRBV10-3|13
CAISGDTGGGYTF
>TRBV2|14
CASSRGGGRETQYF
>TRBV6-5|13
CASSYSGAETQYF
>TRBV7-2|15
CASSLGGGGADTQYF
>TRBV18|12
CASSSGFHEQYF
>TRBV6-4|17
CASSDSKTSGRGETQYF
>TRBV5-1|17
CASSLQVGAGEGNTIYF
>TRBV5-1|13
CASTPGSSYEQYF
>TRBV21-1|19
CASSKEGAALKGKAGELFF
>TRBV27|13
CASRSGSVDTQYF
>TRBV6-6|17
CASSQGLVGASTDTQYF
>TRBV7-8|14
CASRRDRENTEAFF
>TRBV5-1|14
CASSFQGRGDTQYF